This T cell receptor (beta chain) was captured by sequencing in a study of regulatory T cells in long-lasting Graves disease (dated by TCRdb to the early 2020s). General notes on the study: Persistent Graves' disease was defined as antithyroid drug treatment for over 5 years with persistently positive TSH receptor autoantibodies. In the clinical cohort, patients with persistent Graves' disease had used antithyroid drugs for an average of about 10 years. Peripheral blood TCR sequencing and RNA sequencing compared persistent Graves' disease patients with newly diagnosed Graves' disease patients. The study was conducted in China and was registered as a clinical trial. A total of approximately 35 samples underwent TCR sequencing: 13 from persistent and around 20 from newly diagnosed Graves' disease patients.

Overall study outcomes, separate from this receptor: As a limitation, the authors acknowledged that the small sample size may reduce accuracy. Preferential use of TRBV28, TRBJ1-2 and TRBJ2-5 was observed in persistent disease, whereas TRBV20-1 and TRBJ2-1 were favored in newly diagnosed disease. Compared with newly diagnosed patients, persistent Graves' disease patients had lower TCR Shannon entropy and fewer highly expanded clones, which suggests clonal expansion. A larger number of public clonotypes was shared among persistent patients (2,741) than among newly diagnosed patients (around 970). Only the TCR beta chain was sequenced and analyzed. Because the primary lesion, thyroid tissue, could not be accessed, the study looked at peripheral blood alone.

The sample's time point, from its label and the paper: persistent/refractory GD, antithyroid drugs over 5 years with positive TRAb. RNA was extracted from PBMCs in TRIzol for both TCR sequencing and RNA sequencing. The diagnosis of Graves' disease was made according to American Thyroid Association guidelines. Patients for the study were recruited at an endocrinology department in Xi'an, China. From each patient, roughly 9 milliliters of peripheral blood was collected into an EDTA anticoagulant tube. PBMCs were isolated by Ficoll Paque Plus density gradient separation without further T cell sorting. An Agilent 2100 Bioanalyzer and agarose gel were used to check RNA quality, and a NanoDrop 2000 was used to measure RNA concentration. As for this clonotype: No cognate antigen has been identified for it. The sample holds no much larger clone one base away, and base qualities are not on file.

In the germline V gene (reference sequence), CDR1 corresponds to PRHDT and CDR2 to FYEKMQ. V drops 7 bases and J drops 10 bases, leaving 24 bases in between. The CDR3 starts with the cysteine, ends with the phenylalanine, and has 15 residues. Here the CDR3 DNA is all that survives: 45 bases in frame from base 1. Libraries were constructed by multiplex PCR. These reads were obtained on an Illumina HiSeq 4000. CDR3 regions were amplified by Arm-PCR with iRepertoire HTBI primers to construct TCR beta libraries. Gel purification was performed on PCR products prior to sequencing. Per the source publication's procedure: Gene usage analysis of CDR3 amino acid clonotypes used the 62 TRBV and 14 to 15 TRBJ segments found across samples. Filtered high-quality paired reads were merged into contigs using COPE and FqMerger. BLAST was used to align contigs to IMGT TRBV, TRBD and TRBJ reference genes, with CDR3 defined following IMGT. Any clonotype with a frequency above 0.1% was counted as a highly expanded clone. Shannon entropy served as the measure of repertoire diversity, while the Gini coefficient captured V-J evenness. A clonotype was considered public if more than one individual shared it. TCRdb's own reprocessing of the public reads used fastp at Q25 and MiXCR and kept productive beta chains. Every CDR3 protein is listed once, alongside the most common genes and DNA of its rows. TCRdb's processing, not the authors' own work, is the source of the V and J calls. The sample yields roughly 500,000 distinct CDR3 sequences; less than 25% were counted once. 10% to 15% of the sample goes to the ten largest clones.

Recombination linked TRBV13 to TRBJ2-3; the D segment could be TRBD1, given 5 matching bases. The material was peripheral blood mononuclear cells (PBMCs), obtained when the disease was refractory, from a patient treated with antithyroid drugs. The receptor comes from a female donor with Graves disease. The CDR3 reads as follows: CASNRIQVTTRPQYF. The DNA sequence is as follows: TGTGCCAGCAACCGAATACAGGTCACGACGCGCCCGCAGTATTTT.